This T cell receptor beta chain was sequenced for a study of identifying expanded T cells in peripheral blood. Study observations and caveats: Two-week clone count variance significantly increased as total template count grew. Differentially abundant clones: roughly 1.2 between replicates, about 15 at about 13 days, less than 20 at four.

Measured with immunoSEQ multiplex PCR; TCRdb has only the in-frame clones, and not every one. The top ten hold just over 5.5% of the sample, which has 100,000 to 110,000 clones, 88% seen once. The CDR3 is 19 residues long. Germline CDR1 reads SEHNR; CDR2 reads FQNEAQ (reference sequence). V was trimmed by 2 bases and J by 5 bases, leaving 25 bases between them. With respect to this clone: What it binds is not known.

The sequenced sample was blood. This rearrangement joins TRBV7-9 to TRBJ2-1; perhaps TRBD2 as D (7 bases). This sequence was found in a person aged 18 to 75 in good health. The CDR3 sequence is CASSLRRGQGGGTHNEQFF. In DNA form, the CDR3 reads TGTGCCAGCAGCTTAAGGCGGGGACAAGGGGGGGGCACACACAATGAGCAGTTCTTC. Full variable domain (outside the CDR3, taken from reference TRBV7-9 and TRBJ2-1): DTGVSQNPRHKITKRGQNVTFRCDPISEHNRLYWYRQTLGQGPEFLTYFQNEAQLEKSRLLSDRFSAERPKGSFSTLEIQRTEQGDSAMYLCASSLRRGQGGGTHNEQFFGPGTRLTVL.